Shown below are 13 T cell receptor beta chains from a single sample sequenced in a study of identical twins. A single record per CDR3 protein comes from TCRdb applying MiXCR to the 5' RACE reads. The repertoire consists of hundreds of thousands of distinct CDR3 sequences, with about 9.4% occurring once and the leading ten covering roughly 0.9%. The same sample was also studied in work on yellow fever vaccine responses in identical twins.

The sequenced material came from PBMCs. These receptors originate from a woman aged 18-30 years in good health.

The table lists this clonotype with a few counts. This chain uses TRBV29-1 with TRBJ1-2; no clear D gene. Germline V gene data show CDR1 as SQVTM and CDR2 as ANQGSEA. The CDR3 sequence is 14 residues long. V lost 3 bases and J 0 bases, leaving 11 bases between the germline ends. This chain's CDR3 is CSVDDGSTNYGYTF. The CDR3 DNA is TGCAGCGTTGATGACGGATCTACTAACTATGGCTACACCTTC.

This clonotype has at least ten counts. This rearrangement joins TRBV7-6 to TRBJ1-1; D is unclear. The CDR3 covers 13 residues. The V gene lost 4 bases and the J gene lost 2 bases, with 8 bases spanning the gap. Germline loops: CDR1 SGHVS, CDR2 FNYEAQ. CDR3 nucleotide sequence: TGTGCCAGCAGCTCCCAAAGCAACACTGAAGCTTTCTTT. Encoded protein: CASSSQSNTEAFF.

This clonotype has at least ten counts. The chain has TRBV5-1 and TRBJ1-2; perhaps TRBD1 as D (6 bases). The CDR3 has 13 residues. V dropped 2 bases and J dropped 3 bases, with 8 bases sitting between them. Germline CDR1 and CDR2: SGHRS and YFSETQ. The CDR3 sequence: CASSLQGDYGYTF. In nucleotides, the CDR3 is TGCGCCAGCAGCTTACAGGGCGACTATGGCTACACCTTC.

The V gene is TRBV11-2, the J gene TRBJ2-2; 7 bases line up with TRBD2. V lost 5 bases and J lost 4; bases outside the gene matches: 7. CDR3 length: 15 residues. Germline lookup yields CDR1 SGHAT and CDR2 FQNNGV. The CDR3 sequence: CASSPRTSSTGELFF. The CDR3 nucleotides read TGTGCCAGCAGCCCCCGGACTAGTAGCACCGGGGAGCTGTTTTTT.

The gene calls are TRBV29-1 and TRBJ2-7; TRBD2 aligns across 9 bases. The CDR3 extends over 15 amino acids. The germline V gene has CDR1 SQVTM and CDR2 ANQGSEA. V dropped 6 bases and J dropped 1; count of bases not matched to a gene: 10. As DNA, the CDR3 is TGCAGCGTACTATTGGGCGGGAGGGCATCCTACGAGCAGTACTTC. Translation: CSVLLGGRASYEQYF.

This rearrangement joins TRBV12-5 to TRBJ2-1; perhaps TRBD2 as D (6 bases). Trimming removed 1 base at V and 0 bases at J, with 7 bases between. This CDR3 comprises 15 residues. Per germline, CDR1 LGHNT and CDR2 FRNRAP. CDR3: CASGLASDSYNEQFF. The CDR3 bases are TGTGCTAGTGGTTTGGCTAGCGACTCCTACAATGAGCAGTTCTTC.

The gene calls are TRBV20-1 and TRBJ1-2; 9 nucleotides agree with TRBD1. The CDR3 length is 14 residues. With V trimmed by 6 bases and J by 7 bases, 12 bases remained unmatched. The germline CDR1 and CDR2 sequences are DFQATT and SNEGSKA (reference sequence). CDR3 nucleotides: TGCAGTGCCAATTCTAGGACAGGGGTTTTTGGCTACACCTTC. Residues: CSANSRTGVFGYTF.

This chain joins TRBV7-2 and TRBJ2-5; D not resolved. This CDR3 is built from 12 residues. The germline CDR1 and CDR2 sequences are SGHTA and FQGNSA. Trimming left V 4 bases short and J 5 bases short, with 8 bases between. The chain's CDR3 is CASSSRRETQYF. In DNA, the CDR3 is TGTGCCAGCAGCTCCCGAAGGGAGACCCAGTACTTC.

The V and J genes are TRBV5-4 and TRBJ2-3; D may be TRBD1 or TRBD2 (6 bases each). Deletions cut 0 bases from V and 5 bases from J, with 13 bases between. Germline CDR1 SGHNT, CDR2 YYREEE (reference sequence). The CDR3 consists of 15 residues. The CDR3: CASSLDWGARDTQYF. CDR3 DNA sequence: TGTGCCAGCAGCTTGGACTGGGGGGCCAGAGATACGCAGTATTTT. The full variable domain, in which reference TRBV5-4 and TRBJ2-3 provide the parts outside the CDR3, is ETGVTQSPTHLIKTRGQQVTLRCSSQSGHNTVSWYQQALGQGPQFIFQYYREEENGRGNFPPRFSGLQFPNYSSELNVNALELDDSALYLCASSLDWGARDTQYFGPGTRLTVL.

This clonotype was observed a handful of times. The rearrangement joins TRBV28 to TRBJ1-3; TRBD1 might be the D (6 bases). V lost 4 bases and J 7 bases, leaving 14 bases between the germline ends. CDR1 is MDHEN, CDR2 SYDVKM, per germline. The CDR3 sequence is 14 residues long. This CDR3 reads CASSSQGKGNTIYF. The CDR3 DNA sequence: TGTGCCAGCAGTTCCCAGGGGAAAGGGAACACCATATATTTT.

This clonotype was seen many times. The V call is TRBV5-1, the J call TRBJ2-2; D is undetermined. V was cut by 0 bases and J by 1 base, with 7 bases left in between. Germline V gene sequence: CDR1 SGHRS, CDR2 YFSETQ. The CDR3 is made up of 15 amino acids. The CDR3 nucleotides are TGCGCCAGCAGCTTGGCAAGTCTGAACACCGGGGAGCTGTTTTTT. It specifies CASSLASLNTGELFF. Supplemented by reference TRBV5-1 and TRBJ2-2, the full variable domain reads KAGVTQTPRYLIKTRGQQVTLSCSPISGHRSVSWYQQTPGQGLQFLFEYFSETQRNKGNFPGRFSGRQFSNSRSEMNVSTLELGDSALYLCASSLASLNTGELFFGEGSRLTVL.

This clonotype has just a few counts. The rearrangement joins TRBV28 to TRBJ2-4; D unresolved. Germline V lookup: CDR1 MDHEN, CDR2 SYDVKM. The CDR3 sequence is 13 residues long. V was clipped by 4 bases and J by 5 bases, with 9 bases between them. The CDR3 loop is CASSYMDENIQYF. The CDR3 bases are TGTGCCAGCAGTTACATGGATGAAAACATTCAGTACTTC.

This clonotype came up many times. The rearrangement joins TRBV4-1 to TRBJ2-7, with 7 positions matching TRBD1. From germline, CDR1 is MGHRA and CDR2 YSYEKL. This CDR3 contains 17 residues. The V and J ends lost 0 bases and 2 bases, in that order; junction bases with no gene match: 10. The CDR3 DNA sequence: TGCGCCAGCAGCCAAGATACAGACAGGGCCAATACCTACGAGCAGTACTTC. It encodes CASSQDTDRANTYEQYF.